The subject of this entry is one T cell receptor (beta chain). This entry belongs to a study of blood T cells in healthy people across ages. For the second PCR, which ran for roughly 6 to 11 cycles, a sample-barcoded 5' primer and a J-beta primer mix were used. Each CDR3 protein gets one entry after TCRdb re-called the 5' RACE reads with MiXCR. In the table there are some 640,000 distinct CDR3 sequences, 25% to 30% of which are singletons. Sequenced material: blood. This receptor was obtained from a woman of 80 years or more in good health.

The CDR3, as DNA: TGTGCCAGCAGCTTATTGGAGCAGTTCTTC. It translates to CASSLLEQFF. V is TRBV7-9 and J is TRBJ2-1; D unresolved. Germline CDR1 is SEHNR and CDR2 is FQNEAQ (reference sequence). CDR3 length: 10 residues. V dropped 2 bases and J dropped 10 bases, with 3 bases sitting between them.